Presented here are 2 T cell receptor beta chains from one specimen sequenced in a study of spatial heterogeneity in lung cancer. Time point meaning: sample taken at primary tumor resection. TCRdb re-called the 5' RACE reads with MiXCR, one entry per CDR3 protein. Of about 1,800 distinct CDR3 sequences in the sample, 20% to 25% were seen once. The sequencing here drew on normal lung tissue next to the tumor, taken at surgery. Receptor source: a male donor with early-stage non-small cell lung cancer.

This clonotype is large (0.1 to 1%) by share. The genes are TRBV10-3 and TRBJ2-2; D is unclear. With 10 bases removed from V and 6 bases from J, the gap between germline ends came to 15 bases. Per germline, CDR1 ENHRY and CDR2 SYGVKD. The CDR3 length is 13 residues. The CDR3, as DNA: TGTGCCACCCATTCATCAAGCCCCGGGGAGCTGTTTTTT. Translation: CATHSSSPGELFF.

For the CDR3, the DNA is TGTGCCACCAGCCCACGGCAGGATACGCAGTATTTT. This gives the protein CATSPRQDTQYF. The chain carries TRBV15 and TRBJ2-3; D is undetermined. With 5 bases removed from V and 6 bases from J, the gap between germline ends came to 9 bases. This CDR3 region has 12 residues. CDR1 is LNHNV and CDR2 is YYDKDF in the germline V gene (reference sequence). Full variable domain (rest looked up from reference TRBV15 and TRBJ2-3): DAMVIQNPRYQVTQFGKPVTLSCSQTLNHNVMYWYQQKSSQAPKLLFHYYDKDFNNEADTPDNFQSRRPNTSFCFLDIRSPGLGDTAMYLCATSPRQDTQYFGPGTRLTVL.